Listed here are 13 T cell receptor beta chains from one sample, sequenced in a study of blood T cell repertoires in COVID-19. The repertoire was sequenced with immunoSEQ multiplex PCR; TCRdb's copy has only in-frame clones and lacks some. The sample yields about 160,000 clones, around 85% seen once. Input material: peripheral blood. The receptor set was obtained from a man between 60 and 75 years old with active or convalescent COVID-19.

The chain uses TRBV9 and TRBJ2-7, with 10 bases fitting TRBD2. CDR3 length: 16 residues. The V gene's germline CDR1 is SGDLS and CDR2 YYNGEE. The V gene end was trimmed by 0 bases and the J gene end by 4 bases; junction bases not matched to a gene: 7. The CDR3 coding sequence is TGTGCCAGCAGCGTAGGGTCGCCAGCGGGGGGGTACGAGCAGTACTTC. The encoded protein is CASSVGSPAGGYEQYF.

In its sample, this clone was seen once. The chain joins TRBV5-1 to TRBJ1-1; possible D gene TRBD1, 6 bases. Trimming pared 2 bases from V and 2 bases from J, leaving 16 bases between. The CDR3 contains 16 residues. Germline V gene data show CDR1 as SGHRS and CDR2 as YFSETQ. The CDR3 loop reads CASSFGQPSRNTEAFF. DNA of the CDR3: TGCGCCAGCAGCTTCGGACAGCCATCCCGAAACACTGAAGCTTTCTTT.

The chain is built from TRBV2 and TRBJ2-5; TRBD1 agrees at 8 bases. Germline V CDR1 and CDR2: SNHLY, FYNNEI. The CDR3 covers 13 residues. J lost 3 bases, V lost 10 bases, and 7 bases had no gene match. The CDR3 region has the DNA TGTGCCACCTCGCAGGGGGCCGAAGAGACCCAGTACTTC. The encoded protein is CATSQGAEETQYF.

The V and J genes are TRBV11-2 and TRBJ1-1; D unresolved. CDR1 and CDR2 (germline): SGHAT, FQNNGV. The CDR3 sequence is 13 residues long. Trimming removed 2 bases from V and 1 base from J, with 5 bases in between. This CDR3 reads CASSLPQNTEAFF. The CDR3 bases are TGTGCCAGCAGCTTACCCCAGAACACTGAAGCTTTCTTT.

This clone has more than one count but fewer than ten. CDR3 coding DNA: TGTGCCAGCGGGGGGACTGAGCCCCAGCATTTT. This gives the protein CASGGTEPQHF. The chain carries TRBV6-5 and TRBJ1-5; possibly TRBD1 for D (5 bases). Trimming cost V 8 bases and J 8 bases, with 10 bases left between them. The germline gives CDR1 MNHEY, CDR2 SVGAGI. This CDR3 has 11 residues.

This clone was seen a single time. The chain uses TRBV9 and TRBJ1-4; D may be TRBD1 (5 bases). The CDR3 has 16 amino acids. Germline V CDR1 and CDR2: SGDLS, YYNGEE. V was trimmed by 3 bases and J by 3 bases, leaving 15 bases between them. CDR3 DNA sequence: TGTGCCAGCAGCGGCGGGACCGACGCTTCTAATGAAAAACTGTTTTTT. Amino acid sequence: CASSGGTDASNEKLFF.

This clone was recorded a few times. CDR3 sequence (DNA): TGTGCCAGCAGTCCAAACGGCAGGGATCCTTCACCCCTCCACTTT. Translating it yields CASSPNGRDPSPLHF. The chain couples TRBV27 to TRBJ1-6; possible D gene TRBD1, 5 bases. The germline CDR1 and CDR2 sequences are MNHEY and SMNVEV (reference sequence). The CDR3 consists of 15 residues. Trimming took off 5 bases at V and 9 bases at J, with 17 bases between the two ends.

The genes are TRBV6-5 and TRBJ2-6; 7 bases fit TRBD2. The CDR3 consists of 14 residues. Germline trimming cut 9 bases from V and 2 bases from J; bases unmatched to any gene: 4. Germline V lookup: CDR1 MNHEY, CDR2 SVGAGI. The CDR3 is CASLRGAGANVLTF. In nucleotides, the CDR3 is TGTGCCAGTCTTCGGGGGGCTGGGGCCAACGTCCTGACTTTC.

This chain joins TRBV25-1 and TRBJ2-3; 9 bases are shared with TRBD1. Germline-derived CDR1 and CDR2 are MGHDK and SYGVNS. This CDR3 region has 13 residues. Unmatched junction bases numbered 2, after V lost 7 bases and J lost 3 bases. The CDR3 bases are TGTGCCAGCATGACAGGGGGGACAGATACGCAGTATTTT. Its protein product is CASMTGGTDTQYF.

This chain joins TRBV15 and TRBJ2-3; 7 bases agree with TRBD1. Germline V lookup: CDR1 LNHNV, CDR2 YYDKDF (reference sequence). J lost 0 bases, V lost 0 bases, and 9 bases had no gene match. The CDR3 contains 18 residues. In DNA form, the CDR3 reads TGTGCCACCAGCAGAGAACAGACAGGGCGGGCGAGCACAGATACGCAGTATTTT. It encodes CATSREQTGRASTDTQYF.

The genes are TRBV11-2 and TRBJ1-1; D might be TRBD1 (5 bases). Germline V gene lookup returns CDR1 SGHAT and CDR2 FQNNGV. The CDR3 length is 16 residues. V shed 4 bases and J shed 0 bases, with 15 bases lying between them. The CDR3 sequence: CASSSRQYHMNTEAFF. The CDR3 DNA is TGTGCCAGCAGCTCGCGACAGTACCACATGAACACTGAAGCTTTCTTT. Full variable domain (outside the CDR3, taken from reference TRBV11-2 and TRBJ1-1): EAGVAQSPRYKIIEKRQSVAFWCNPISGHATLYWYQQILGQGPKLLIQFQNNGVVDDSQLPKDRFSAERLKGVDSTLKIQPAKLEDSAVYLCASSSRQYHMNTEAFFGQGTRLTVV.

The chain links TRBV2 to TRBJ1-1, with D tentatively TRBD1 (6 bases). Germline V gene lookup returns CDR1 SNHLY and CDR2 FYNNEI. The CDR3 consists of 15 residues. Trimming left V 3 bases short and J 4 bases short, with 15 bases between. CDR3 nucleotide sequence: TGTGCCAGCAGTGATTGGGAGGGGGTGAGCACTGAAGCTTTCTTT. Protein sequence: CASSDWEGVSTEAFF.

The V and J genes are TRBV5-1 and TRBJ1-4, with D perhaps matching TRBD1 (5 bases). Germline CDR1 and CDR2: SGHRS and YFSETQ. V dropped 0 bases and J dropped 5 bases, with 8 bases sitting between them. This CDR3 has 14 residues. The CDR3 nucleotides are TGCGCCAGCAGCTTGGTCGGGGGGAATGAAAAACTGTTTTTT. It yields the protein CASSLVGGNEKLFF.